The 8 T cell receptor beta chains below come from one sample, sequenced in a study of OX40 agonist ivuxolimab in advanced cancers. Some clones are missing from TCRdb's copy, which holds only in-frame ones; the method was immunoSEQ multiplex PCR. The data contain around 25,000 clones, 77% of them singletons. The sample was CD4+ or CD8+ T cells sorted from blood, taken in a trial of the OX40 agonist ivuxolimab. These receptors were obtained from an adult with an advanced solid tumor such as melanoma, head and neck, liver or kidney cancer.

The rearrangement links TRBV4-2 to TRBJ2-5; 10 bases match TRBD1. V lost 0 bases to trimming and J lost 5 bases; unmatched junction nucleotides: 12. Germline-derived CDR1 and CDR2 are LGHNA and YNFKEQ. The CDR3 covers 18 residues. CDR3 sequence reads: CASSQEGTGAVGGETQYF. The DNA for the CDR3 is TGTGCCAGCAGCCAAGAGGGGACAGGGGCCGTTGGAGGGGAGACCCAGTACTTC.

V gene TRBV5-4 combines with J gene TRBJ1-6; 9 bases match TRBD1. Germline V gene sequence: CDR1 SGHNT, CDR2 YYREEE (reference sequence). Trimming cost V 4 bases and J 10 bases; bases outside gene matches: 9. CDR3 length equals 15 residues. The DNA of the CDR3 is TGTGCCAGCAGCAACGGGGACAGGGCAGGATCACCCCTCCACTTT. Translation: CASSNGDRAGSPLHF.

This clone was picked up a small number of times. The chain is built from TRBV7-2 and TRBJ2-7; the D is unclear. The germline V gene has CDR1 SGHTA and CDR2 FQGNSA. The CDR3 sequence is 14 residues long. The ends were cut back, 0 bases at V and 3 bases at J, with 9 bases in the middle. The CDR3 nucleotides are TGTGCCAGCAGCTTAGCGAGACTCGTCTACGAGCAGTACTTC. It specifies CASSLARLVYEQYF.

CDR3 coding DNA: TGCGCCAGCAGTGAAGGGTACGAGCAGTACTTC. Protein product: CASSEGYEQYF. The V call is TRBV10-2, the J call TRBJ2-7; D ambiguous. From germline, CDR1 is WSHSY and CDR2 SAAADI. V shed 3 bases and J shed 4 bases, with 4 bases lying between them. This CDR3 contains 11 residues.

The chain joins TRBV11-1 to TRBJ1-2, with D uncertain. This CDR3 comprises 11 residues. Germline assignment: CDR1 SGHAT and CDR2 FQDESV (reference sequence). Trimming took 5 bases from V and 5 from J, leaving 6 bases between them. The CDR3 region has the DNA TGTGCCAGCAGCCAGGAGTATGGCTACACCTTC. Residues: CASSQEYGYTF. The variable domain in full, with the rest retrieved from reference TRBV11-1 and TRBJ1-2, is EAEVAQSPRYKITEKSQAVAFWCDPISGHATLYWYRQILGQGPELLVQFQDESVVDDSQLPKDRFSAERLKGVDSTLKIQPAELGDSAMYLCASSQEYGYTFGSGTRLTVV.

This clone was counted a single time. The chain carries TRBV19 and TRBJ2-3; D call uncertain. The CDR3 totals 14 residues. Germline loops: CDR1 LNHDA, CDR2 SQIVND (reference sequence). Between the trimmed V and J ends, which lost 6 bases and 1 base, there was a span of 11 bases. CDR3 DNA sequence: TGTGCCAGTAGGTCCCAGGTGGGCACAGATACGCAGTATTTT. It codes for CASRSQVGTDTQYF.

The DNA for the CDR3 is TGTGCCAGCAGCGGATCGGGGAGTAAAAACAATGAGCAGTTCTTC. Its protein product is CASSGSGSKNNEQFF. The chain joins TRBV5-5 to TRBJ2-1, with a weak D call TRBD2 (5 bases). V shed 4 bases and J shed 5 bases, with 16 bases lying between them. In germline, CDR1 is SGHKS, CDR2 YYEKEE (reference sequence). CDR3 length: 15 residues. The full variable domain, its missing parts supplied by reference TRBV5-5 and TRBJ2-1, is DAGVTQSPTHLIKTRGQQVTLRCSPISGHKSVSWYQQVLGQGPQFIFQYYEKEERGRGNFPDRFSARQFPNYSSELNVNALLLGDSALYLCASSGSGSKNNEQFFGPGTRLTVL.

This clone was observed a single time. The CDR3 is CASSLGTGGSEGYTF. For the CDR3, the DNA is TGTGCCAGCTCACTCGGAACAGGGGGCTCGGAGGGCTACACCTTC. This rearrangement joins TRBV18 to TRBJ1-2; 9 nucleotides match TRBD1. The CDR3 runs to 15 residues. CDR1 is KGHSH and CDR2 is LQKENI in the germline V gene. J lost 8 bases, V lost 4 bases, and 11 bases had no gene match.